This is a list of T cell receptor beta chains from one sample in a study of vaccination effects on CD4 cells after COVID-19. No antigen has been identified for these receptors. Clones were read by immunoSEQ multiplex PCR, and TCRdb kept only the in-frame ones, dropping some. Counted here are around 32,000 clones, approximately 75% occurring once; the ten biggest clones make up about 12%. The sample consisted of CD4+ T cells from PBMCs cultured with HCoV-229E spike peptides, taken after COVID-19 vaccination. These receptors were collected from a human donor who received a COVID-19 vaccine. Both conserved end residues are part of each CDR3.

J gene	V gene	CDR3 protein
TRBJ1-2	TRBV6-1	CASSEAGTGGYGYTF
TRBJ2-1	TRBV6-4	CASSLRGLGVADEQFF
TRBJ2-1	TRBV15	CATSRPFLAGGRNEQFF
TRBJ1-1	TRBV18	CASSPIEGGTEAFF
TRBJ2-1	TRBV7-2	CASRPTASPSYNEQFF
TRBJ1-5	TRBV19	CASSITGTGGNQPQHF
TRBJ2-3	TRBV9	CASSVGTAADTQYF
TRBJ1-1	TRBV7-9	CASSLGGRIMNTEAFF
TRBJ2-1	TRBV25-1	CASRRSGPYNEQFF
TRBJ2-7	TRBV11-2	CASSSGGTGLSYEQYF